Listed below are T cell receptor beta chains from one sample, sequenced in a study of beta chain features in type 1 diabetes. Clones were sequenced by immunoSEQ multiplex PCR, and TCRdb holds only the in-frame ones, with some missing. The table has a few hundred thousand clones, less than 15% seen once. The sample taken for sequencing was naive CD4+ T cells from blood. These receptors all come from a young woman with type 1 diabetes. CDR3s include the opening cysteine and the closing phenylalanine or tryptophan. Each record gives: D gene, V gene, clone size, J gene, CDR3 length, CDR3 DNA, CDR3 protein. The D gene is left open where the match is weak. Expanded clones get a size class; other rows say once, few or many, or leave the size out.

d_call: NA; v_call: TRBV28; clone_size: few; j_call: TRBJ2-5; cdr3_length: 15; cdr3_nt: TGTGCCAGCAGCCGCCCCGGGACTTCCCAAGAGACCCAGTACTTC; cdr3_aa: CASSRPGTSQETQYF
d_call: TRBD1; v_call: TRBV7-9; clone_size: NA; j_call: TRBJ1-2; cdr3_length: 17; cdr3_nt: TGTGCCAGCAGCCGAAGGCCCGGGACAGGGGGCAGCTATGGCTACACCTTC; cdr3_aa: CASSRRPGTGGSYGYTF
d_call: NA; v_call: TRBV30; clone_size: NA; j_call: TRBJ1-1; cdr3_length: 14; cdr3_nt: TGTGCCTGGAGCAGAGGGGGAATGAACACTGAAGCTTTCTTT; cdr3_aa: CAWSRGGMNTEAFF
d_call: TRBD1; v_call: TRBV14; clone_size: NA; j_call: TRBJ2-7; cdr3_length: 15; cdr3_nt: TGTGCCAGCAGCCAAGAGACAGGGCGGCCCTACGAGCAGTACTTC; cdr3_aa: CASSQETGRPYEQYF
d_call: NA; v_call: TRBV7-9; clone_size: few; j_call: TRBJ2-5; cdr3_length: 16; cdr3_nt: TGTGCCAGCAGCCAAGGACTCCGAGTAGCCTTAGAGACCCAGTACTTC; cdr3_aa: CASSQGLRVALETQYF
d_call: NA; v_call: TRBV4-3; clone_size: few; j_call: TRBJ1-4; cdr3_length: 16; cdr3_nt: TGCGCCAGCAGCCGCGCTCGGTCGGTAGCCCGTGAAAAACTGTTTTTT; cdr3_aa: CASSRARSVAREKLFF
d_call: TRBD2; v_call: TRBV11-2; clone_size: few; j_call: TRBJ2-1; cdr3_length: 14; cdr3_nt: TGTGCCAGCAGCCCCGGGACTAGCGAACAAAACCAGTTCTTC; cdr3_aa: CASSPGTSEQNQFF
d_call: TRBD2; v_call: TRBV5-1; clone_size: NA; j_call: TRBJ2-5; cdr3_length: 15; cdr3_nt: TGCGCCAGCAGCTTGATGCTAGCGGGAAGGGAGACCCAGTACTTC; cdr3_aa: CASSLMLAGRETQYF
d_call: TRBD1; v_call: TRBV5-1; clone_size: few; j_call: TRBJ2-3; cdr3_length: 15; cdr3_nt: TGCGCCAGCAGCCTAGACAGGGGGGGCGCGGATACGCAGTATTTT; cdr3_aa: CASSLDRGGADTQYF
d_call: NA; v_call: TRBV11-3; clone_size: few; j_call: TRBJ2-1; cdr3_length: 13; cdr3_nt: TGTGCCAGCAGCTCGAGACTGATCAATGAGCAGTTCTTC; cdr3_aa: CASSSRLINEQFF
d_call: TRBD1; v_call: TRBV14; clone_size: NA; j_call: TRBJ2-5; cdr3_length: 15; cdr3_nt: TGTGCCAGCAGCCCCCAGGGGGCGGGCCAAGAGACCCAGTACTTC; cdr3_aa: CASSPQGAGQETQYF
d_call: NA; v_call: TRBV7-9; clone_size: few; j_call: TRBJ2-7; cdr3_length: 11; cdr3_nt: TGTGCCAGCAGCCCTGACTCGATACAGTACTTC; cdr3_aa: CASSPDSIQYF
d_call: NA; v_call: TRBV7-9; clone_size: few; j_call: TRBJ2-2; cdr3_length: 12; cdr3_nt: TGTGCGAGTCACGCGGCGGATGGTGAGCTGTTTTTT; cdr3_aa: CASHAADGELFF
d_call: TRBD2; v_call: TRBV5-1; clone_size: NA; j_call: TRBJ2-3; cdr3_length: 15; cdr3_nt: TGCGCCAGCAGCTTGGGTCTGGATACGGGGGGTACGCAGTATTTT; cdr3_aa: CASSLGLDTGGTQYF
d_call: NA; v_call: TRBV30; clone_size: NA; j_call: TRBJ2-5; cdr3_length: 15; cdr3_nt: TGTGCCTGGAGTGTATTTAGGGGGGGCCCCGGGACCCAGTACTTC; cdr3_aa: CAWSVFRGGPGTQYF
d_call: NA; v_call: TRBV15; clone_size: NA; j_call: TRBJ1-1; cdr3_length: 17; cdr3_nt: TGTGCCACCAGCAGATCTACAACAGGTACCTTGAACACTGAAGCTTTCTTT; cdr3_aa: CATSRSTTGTLNTEAFF
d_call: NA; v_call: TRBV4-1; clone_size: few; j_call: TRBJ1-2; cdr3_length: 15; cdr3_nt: TGCGCCAGCAGCCAGGGATGGGGACATTCGAAGGGCTACACCTTC; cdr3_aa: CASSQGWGHSKGYTF
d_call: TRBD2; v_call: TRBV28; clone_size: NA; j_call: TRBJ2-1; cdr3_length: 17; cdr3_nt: TGTGCCAGCAGTTTTCCCATAGCGGGAGTTTGGGACAATGAGCAGTTCTTC; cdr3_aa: CASSFPIAGVWDNEQFF
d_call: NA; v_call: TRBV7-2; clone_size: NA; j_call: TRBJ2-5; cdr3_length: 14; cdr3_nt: TGTGCCAGCAGCTTATTTGGGGGGCAAGAGACCCAGTACTTC; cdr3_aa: CASSLFGGQETQYF
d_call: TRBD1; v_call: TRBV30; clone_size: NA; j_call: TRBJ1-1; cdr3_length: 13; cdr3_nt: TGTGCCTGGAATAACATTGGGACAGGCGAAGCTTTCTTT; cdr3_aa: CAWNNIGTGEAFF
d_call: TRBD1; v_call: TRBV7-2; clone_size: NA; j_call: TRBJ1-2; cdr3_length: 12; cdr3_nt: TGTGCCAGCGGACAGGGTGCCTATGGCTACACCTTC; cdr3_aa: CASGQGAYGYTF
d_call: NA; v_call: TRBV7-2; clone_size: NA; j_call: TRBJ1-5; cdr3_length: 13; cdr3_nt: TGTGCCAGCAGCTTAGCGCGTCAGGGGCCCCAGCATTTT; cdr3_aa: CASSLARQGPQHF
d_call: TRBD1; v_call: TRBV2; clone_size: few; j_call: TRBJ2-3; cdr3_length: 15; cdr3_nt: TGTGCCAGCACCCGGGACAGCCCTAGCACAGATACGCAGTATTTT; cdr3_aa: CASTRDSPSTDTQYF
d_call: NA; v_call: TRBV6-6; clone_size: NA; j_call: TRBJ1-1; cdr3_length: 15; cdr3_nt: TGTGCCAGCTCCCGACTTTTGGTCGAACGCACTGAAGCTTTCTTT; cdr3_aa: CASSRLLVERTEAFF
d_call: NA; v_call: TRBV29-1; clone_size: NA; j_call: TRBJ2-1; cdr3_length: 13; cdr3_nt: TGCAGCGCCGAACGGGGGGCCCCTTCGAAGCAGTTCTTC; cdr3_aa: CSAERGAPSKQFF
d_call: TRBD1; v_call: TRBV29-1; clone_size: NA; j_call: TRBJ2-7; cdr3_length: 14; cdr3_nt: TGCAGCGTTGCCTACAGGGGGCGCCGCTACGAGCAGTACTTC; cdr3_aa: CSVAYRGRRYEQYF
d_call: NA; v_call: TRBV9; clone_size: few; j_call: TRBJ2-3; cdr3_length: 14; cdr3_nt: TGTGCCAGCAGCCTAGGTCCCAGCGCAGATACGCAGTATTTT; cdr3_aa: CASSLGPSADTQYF
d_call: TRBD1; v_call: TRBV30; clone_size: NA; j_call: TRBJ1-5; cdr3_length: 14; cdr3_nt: TGTGCCTGGAGTGAGGGACAGGTTAATCAGCCCCAGCATTTT; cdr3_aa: CAWSEGQVNQPQHF
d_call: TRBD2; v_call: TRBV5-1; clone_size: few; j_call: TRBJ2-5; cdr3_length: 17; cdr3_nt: TGCGCCAGCAGCTTGGGGCGGACTAGCGCGTACCAAGAGACCCAGTACTTC; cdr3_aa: CASSLGRTSAYQETQYF
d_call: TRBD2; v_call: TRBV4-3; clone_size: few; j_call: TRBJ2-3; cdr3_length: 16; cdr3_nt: TGCGCCAGCAGCCAAGGGGGAGGGGCGCAGGCAGATACGCAGTATTTT; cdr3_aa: CASSQGGGAQADTQYF
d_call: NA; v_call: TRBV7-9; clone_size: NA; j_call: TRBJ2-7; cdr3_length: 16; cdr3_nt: TGTGCCAGCAGCTTATCGGCTAGCCCCAGGATAGGCGAGCAGTACTTC; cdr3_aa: CASSLSASPRIGEQYF
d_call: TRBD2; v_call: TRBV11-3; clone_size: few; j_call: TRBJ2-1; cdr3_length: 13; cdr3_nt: TGTGCCAGCAGAGGACTAGCAGACAATGAGCAGTTCTTC; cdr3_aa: CASRGLADNEQFF
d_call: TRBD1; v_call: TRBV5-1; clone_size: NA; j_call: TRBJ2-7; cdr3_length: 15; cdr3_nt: TGCGCCAGCAGCTCCCGACCGACAGGGGGTCACGAGCAGTACTTC; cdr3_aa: CASSSRPTGGHEQYF
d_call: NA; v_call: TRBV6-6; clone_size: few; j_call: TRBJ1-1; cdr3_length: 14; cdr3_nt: TGTGCCAGCAGTTACTTAGGGACTGACACTGAAGCTTTCTTT; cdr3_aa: CASSYLGTDTEAFF
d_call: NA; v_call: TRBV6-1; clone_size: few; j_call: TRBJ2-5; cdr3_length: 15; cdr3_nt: TGTGCCAGCAGTGAACCACTGGACAGTCAAGAGACCCAGTACTTC; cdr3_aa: CASSEPLDSQETQYF
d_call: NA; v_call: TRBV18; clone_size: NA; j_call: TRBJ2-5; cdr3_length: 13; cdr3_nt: TGTGCCAGCTCACCACAGGGGAGGGAGACCCAGTACTTC; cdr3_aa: CASSPQGRETQYF
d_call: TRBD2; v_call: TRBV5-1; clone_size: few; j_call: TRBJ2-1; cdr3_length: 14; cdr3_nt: TGCGCCAGCAGCTTTCAAGCGGGAGCCGGCGATCTGTTCTTC; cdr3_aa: CASSFQAGAGDLFF
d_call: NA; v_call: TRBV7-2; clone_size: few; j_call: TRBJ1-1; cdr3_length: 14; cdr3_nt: TGTGCCAGCAGCTTAGCAGGGGCTTGGACTGAAGCTTTCTTT; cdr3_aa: CASSLAGAWTEAFF
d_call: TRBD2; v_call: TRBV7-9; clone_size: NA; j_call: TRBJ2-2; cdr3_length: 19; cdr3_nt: TGTGCCAGCAGCCCCCGCGGACTAGCGGGAGGGGAGTGGACCGGGGAGCTGTTTTTT; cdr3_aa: CASSPRGLAGGEWTGELFF
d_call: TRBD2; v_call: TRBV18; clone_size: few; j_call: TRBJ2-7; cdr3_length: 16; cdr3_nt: TGTGCCAGCTCGCAACTAGCGGCCCTAGGATCCTACGAGCAGTACTTC; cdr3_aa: CASSQLAALGSYEQYF
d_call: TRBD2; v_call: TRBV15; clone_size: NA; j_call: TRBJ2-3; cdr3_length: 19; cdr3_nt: TGTGCCACCAGCAGAGATAGGGTTAGCGGGAGCCGCATCACAGATACGCAGTATTTT; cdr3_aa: CATSRDRVSGSRITDTQYF
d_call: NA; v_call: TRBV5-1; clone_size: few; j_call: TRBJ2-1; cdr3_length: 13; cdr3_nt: TGCGCCAGCAGTTTTGACTTATACAATGAGCAGTTCTTC; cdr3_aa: CASSFDLYNEQFF
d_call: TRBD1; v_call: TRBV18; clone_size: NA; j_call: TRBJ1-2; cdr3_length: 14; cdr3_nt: TGTGCCAGCTCATCTGACCCGGGACAGAGTGGCTACACCTTC; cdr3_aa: CASSSDPGQSGYTF
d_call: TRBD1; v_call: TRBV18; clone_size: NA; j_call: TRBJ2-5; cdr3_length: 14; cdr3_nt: TGTGCCAGCTCACCGGGACAGTTACAAGAGACCCAGTACTTC; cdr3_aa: CASSPGQLQETQYF
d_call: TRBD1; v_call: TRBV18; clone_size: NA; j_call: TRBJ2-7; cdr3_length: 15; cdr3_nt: TGTGCCAGCTCCCTGGGGACAGGGGGGTCCTACGAGCAGTACTTC; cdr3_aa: CASSLGTGGSYEQYF